This TCR beta chain was observed in a study of lymphopenia after photon versus proton radiotherapy. Points from the study as a whole: A bigger post-nadir fall in TCR diversity correlated inversely with survival time in deceased patients. After the lymphocyte nadir, photon-treated repertoires showed oligoclonal expansion, especially of CD8+ Temra cells. Relative stability marked proton patients; photon patients lost diversity and naive cells. Survival link was tested only in deceased patients; proton benefit remains a possibility.

A few counts support this clone. Antigen: not known. CDR1 and CDR2 from the germline V gene are MNHNS and SASEGT. The CDR3 has 17 amino acids. The ends were cut back, 3 bases at V and 0 bases at J, with 15 bases in the middle. Clones were sequenced by immunoSEQ multiplex PCR, and TCRdb holds only the in-frame ones, with some missing. The table shows 20,000 to 25,000 clones, with almost 85% occurring only once. Sequencing was performed on peripheral blood, taken from a patient treated with photon-based radiotherapy. This sequence joins TRBV6-1 and TRBJ2-1; D unresolved. The sequence was collected from a woman between 45 and 65 years old with pancreatic cancer. The CDR3 nucleotides are TGTGCCAGCAGTGAGGTACCCAGCGAGAGCTCCTACAATGAGCAGTTCTTC. This gives the protein CASSEVPSESSYNEQFF.